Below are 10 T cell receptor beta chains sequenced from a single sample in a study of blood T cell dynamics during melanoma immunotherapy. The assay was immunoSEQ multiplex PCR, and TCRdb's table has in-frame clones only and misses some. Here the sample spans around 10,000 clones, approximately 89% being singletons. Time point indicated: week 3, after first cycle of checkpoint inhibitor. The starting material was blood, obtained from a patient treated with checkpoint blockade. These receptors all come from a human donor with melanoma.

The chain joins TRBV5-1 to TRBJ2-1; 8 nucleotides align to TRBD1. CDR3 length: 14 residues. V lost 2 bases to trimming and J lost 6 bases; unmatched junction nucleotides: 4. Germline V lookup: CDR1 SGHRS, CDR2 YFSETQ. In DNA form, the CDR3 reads TGCGCCAGCAGCTTCCAGGACAGGGCCAATGAGCAGTTCTTC. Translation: CASSFQDRANEQFF.

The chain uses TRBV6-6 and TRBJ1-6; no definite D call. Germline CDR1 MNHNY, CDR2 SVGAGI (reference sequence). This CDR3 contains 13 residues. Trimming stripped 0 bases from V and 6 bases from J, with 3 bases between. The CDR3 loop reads CASSYSGNSPLHF. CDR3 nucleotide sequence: TGTGCCAGCAGTTACTCGGGTAATTCACCCCTCCACTTT.

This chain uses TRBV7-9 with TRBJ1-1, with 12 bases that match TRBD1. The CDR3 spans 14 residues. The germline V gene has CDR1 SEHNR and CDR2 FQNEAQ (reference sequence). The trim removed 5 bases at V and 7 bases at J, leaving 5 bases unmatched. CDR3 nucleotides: TGTGCCAGCAGCCCCCGGGACAGGGGGCGTGAAGCTTTCTTT. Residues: CASSPRDRGREAFF.

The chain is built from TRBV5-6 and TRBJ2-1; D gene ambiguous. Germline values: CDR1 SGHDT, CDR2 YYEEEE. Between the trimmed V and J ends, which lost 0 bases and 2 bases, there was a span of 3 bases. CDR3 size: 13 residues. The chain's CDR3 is CASSLDTYNEQFF. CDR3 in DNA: TGTGCCAGCAGCTTGGACACCTACAATGAGCAGTTCTTC.

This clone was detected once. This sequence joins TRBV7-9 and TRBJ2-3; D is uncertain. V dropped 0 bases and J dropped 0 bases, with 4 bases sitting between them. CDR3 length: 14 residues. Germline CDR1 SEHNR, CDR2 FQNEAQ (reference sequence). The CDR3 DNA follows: TGTGCCAGCAGCTTAGCGGGAAGCACAGATACGCAGTATTTT. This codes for CASSLAGSTDTQYF. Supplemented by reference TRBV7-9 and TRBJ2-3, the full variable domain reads DTGVSQNPRHKITKRGQNVTFRCDPISEHNRLYWYRQTLGQGPEFLTYFQNEAQLEKSRLLSDRFSAERPKGSFSTLEIQRTEQGDSAMYLCASSLAGSTDTQYFGPGTRLTVL.

The CDR3, as DNA: TGCGCCAGCAGCCAAAGGCTAGTGGGGGGTGAGCAGTTCTTC. Amino acids: CASSQRLVGGEQFF. This chain joins TRBV4-3 and TRBJ2-1, with D perhaps matching TRBD2 (6 bases). V was shortened by 2 bases and J by 9 bases, with 14 bases between the two germline ends. The CDR3 extends over 14 amino acids. Germline V gene sequence: CDR1 LGHNA, CDR2 YSLEER.

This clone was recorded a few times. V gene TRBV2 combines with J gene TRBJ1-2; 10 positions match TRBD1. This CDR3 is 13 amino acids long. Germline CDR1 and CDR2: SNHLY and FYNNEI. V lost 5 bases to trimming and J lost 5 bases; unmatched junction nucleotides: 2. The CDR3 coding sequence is TGTGCCAGCAGTCGACAGGGGGCGTATGGCTACACCTTC. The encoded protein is CASSRQGAYGYTF.

CDR3 in amino acids: CASSAYIGSPLHF. The CDR3, as DNA: TGTGCCAGCAGTGCCTACATAGGCTCACCCCTCCACTTT. The chain couples TRBV27 to TRBJ1-6; D unclear. The V gene lost 5 bases and the J gene lost 10 bases, with 12 bases spanning the gap. Germline V CDR1 and CDR2: MNHEY, SMNVEV (reference sequence). This CDR3 has 13 amino acids.

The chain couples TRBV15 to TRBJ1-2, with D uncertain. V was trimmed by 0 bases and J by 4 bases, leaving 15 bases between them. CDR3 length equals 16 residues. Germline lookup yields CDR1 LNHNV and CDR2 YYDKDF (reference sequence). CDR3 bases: TGTGCCACCAGCAGAGATCCCCTCGGACGGGGCTATGGCTACACCTTC. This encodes CATSRDPLGRGYGYTF. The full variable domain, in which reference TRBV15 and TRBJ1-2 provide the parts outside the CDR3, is DAMVIQNPRYQVTQFGKPVTLSCSQTLNHNVMYWYQQKSSQAPKLLFHYYDKDFNNEADTPDNFQSRRPNTSFCFLDIRSPGLGDTAMYLCATSRDPLGRGYGYTFGSGTRLTVV.

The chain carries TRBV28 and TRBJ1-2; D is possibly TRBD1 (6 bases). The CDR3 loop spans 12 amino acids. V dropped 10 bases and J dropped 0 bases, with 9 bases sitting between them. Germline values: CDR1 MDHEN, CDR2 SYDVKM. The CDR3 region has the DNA TGTGCCACCAGGGGAGCTAACTATGGCTACACCTTC. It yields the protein CATRGANYGYTF.